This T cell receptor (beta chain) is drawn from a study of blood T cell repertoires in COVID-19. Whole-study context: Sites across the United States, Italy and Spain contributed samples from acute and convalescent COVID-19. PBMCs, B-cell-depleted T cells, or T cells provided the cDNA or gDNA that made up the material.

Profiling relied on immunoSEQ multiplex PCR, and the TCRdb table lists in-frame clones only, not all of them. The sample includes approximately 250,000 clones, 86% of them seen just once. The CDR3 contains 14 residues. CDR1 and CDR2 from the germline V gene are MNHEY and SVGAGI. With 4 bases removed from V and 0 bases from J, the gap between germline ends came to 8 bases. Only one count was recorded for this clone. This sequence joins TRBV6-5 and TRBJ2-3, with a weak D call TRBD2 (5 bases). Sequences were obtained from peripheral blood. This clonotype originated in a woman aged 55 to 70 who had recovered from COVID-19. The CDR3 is CASSFGLSTDTQYF. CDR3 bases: TGTGCCAGCAGTTTCGGACTTAGCACAGATACGCAGTATTTT.